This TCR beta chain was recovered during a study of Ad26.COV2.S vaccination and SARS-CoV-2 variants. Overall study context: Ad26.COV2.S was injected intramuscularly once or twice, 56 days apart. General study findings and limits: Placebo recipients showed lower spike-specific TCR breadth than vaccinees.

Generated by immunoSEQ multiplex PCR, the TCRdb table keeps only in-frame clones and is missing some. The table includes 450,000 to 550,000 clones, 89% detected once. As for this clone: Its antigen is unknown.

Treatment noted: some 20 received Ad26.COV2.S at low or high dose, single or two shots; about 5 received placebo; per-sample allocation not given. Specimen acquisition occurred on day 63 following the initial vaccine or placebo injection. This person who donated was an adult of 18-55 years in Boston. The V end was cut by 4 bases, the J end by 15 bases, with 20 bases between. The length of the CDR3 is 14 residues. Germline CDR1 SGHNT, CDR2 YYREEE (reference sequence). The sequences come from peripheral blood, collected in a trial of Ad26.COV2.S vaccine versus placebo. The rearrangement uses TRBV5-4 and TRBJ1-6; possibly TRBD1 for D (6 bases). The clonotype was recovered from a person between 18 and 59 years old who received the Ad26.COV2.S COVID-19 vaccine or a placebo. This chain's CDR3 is CASSTGNSPCVLHF. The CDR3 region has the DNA TGTGCCAGCAGCACAGGGAATTCGCCCTGTGTCCTCCACTTT.